These 13 T cell receptor beta chains were sequenced from one sample in a study of T cells in Graves' hyperthyroidism and ophthalmopathy. TCR beta CDR3 regions were amplified from RNA. TCR CDR3 regions were first amplified by RT-PCR with HTBI primers. TCRdb itself ran the multiplex PCR reads through MiXCR, one entry per CDR3 protein. The sample yields roughly 180,000 distinct CDR3 sequences, roughly 9.4% seen once. Sequenced material: blood. Receptor source: a woman between 18 and 29 years old with Graves' hyperthyroidism that later progressed to Graves' ophthalmopathy.

This clonotype was found many times. The rearrangement links TRBV2 to TRBJ1-2; D gene unclear. Germline lookup yields CDR1 SNHLY and CDR2 FYNNEI. Trimming removed 6 bases at V and 4 bases at J, with 18 bases between. CDR3 length: 15 amino acids. In nucleotides, the CDR3 is TGTGCCAGCAGGCATCATTATACACCACTCTATGGCTACACCTTC. Its protein is CASRHHYTPLYGYTF.

This clonotype was recorded at least ten times. This chain links TRBV6-1 with TRBJ2-1; the match to TRBD2 covers 8 bases. V shed 2 bases, J shed 3 bases, and the junction held 9 bases outside the gene matches. Germline lookup yields CDR1 MNHNS and CDR2 SASEGT. The CDR3 totals 17 residues. The CDR3 is CASSEFAGGLVYNEQFF. The DNA for the CDR3 is TGTGCCAGCAGTGAATTTGCGGGGGGACTGGTCTACAATGAGCAGTTCTTC.

This chain links TRBV25-1 with TRBJ2-1; 7 bases are shared with TRBD2. The CDR3 totals 15 residues. J lost 4 bases, V lost 2 bases, and 5 bases had no gene match. Germline-derived CDR1 and CDR2 are MGHDK and SYGVNS. The DNA of the CDR3 is TGTGCCAGCAGTGAAAGGGTTAGCGGGTACAATGAGCAGTTCTTC. The encoded protein is CASSERVSGYNEQFF. The full variable domain, with the rest looked up from reference TRBV25-1 and TRBJ2-1, is EADIYQTPRYLVIGTGKKITLECSQTMGHDKMYWYQQDPGMELHLIHYSYGVNSTEKGDLSSESTVSRIRTEHFPLTLESARPSHTSQYLCASSERVSGYNEQFFGPGTRLTVL.

Concerning this clonotype itself: With a much larger clone just one base away, this may be a read error. The chain joins TRBV7-9 to TRBJ1-4, with D perhaps matching TRBD1 (6 bases). V lost 5 bases and J 6 bases, leaving 13 bases between the germline ends. This CDR3 comprises 14 residues. Germline V lookup: CDR1 SEHNR, CDR2 FQNEAQ (reference sequence). CDR3 amino acids: CASSPQRGDEKLFF. DNA for the CDR3: TGTGCCAGCAGCCCTCAGAGGGGGGATGAAAAACTGTTTTTT.

This clonotype was counted at least ten times. CDR3 sequence reads: CAWSSWGQANEQFF. DNA of the CDR3: TGTGCCTGGAGCTCTTGGGGACAGGCTAATGAGCAGTTCTTC. The chain employs TRBV30 and TRBJ2-1; 8 nucleotides line up with TRBD1. Trimming took 3 bases from V and 7 from J; bases not matched to a gene: 8. CDR1 GTSNPN and CDR2 SVGIG come from the germline V gene (reference sequence). The CDR3 covers 14 residues. The full variable domain, completed using reference TRBV30 and TRBJ2-1, is SQTIHQWPATLVQPVGSPLSLECTVEGTSNPNLYWYRQAAGRGLQLLFYSVGIGQISSEVPQNLSASRPQDRQFILSSKKLLLSDSGFYLCAWSSWGQANEQFFGPGTRLTVL.

This clonotype was observed many times. The genes are TRBV20-1 and TRBJ1-6; no clear D gene. The ends were cut back, 5 bases at V and 0 bases at J, with 8 bases in the middle. Germline values: CDR1 DFQATT, CDR2 SNEGSKA (reference sequence). The CDR3 consists of 14 residues. The CDR3 DNA is TGCAGTGCTCAGGAGAGCTCCTATAATTCACCCCTCCACTTT. Translating it yields CSAQESSYNSPLHF.

This clonotype came up many times. The rearrangement links TRBV2 to TRBJ1-2; D is uncertain. Germline CDR1 reads SNHLY; CDR2 reads FYNNEI. V was pared by 3 bases and J by 2 bases, with 10 bases between. This CDR3 is 14 amino acids long. The CDR3 bases are TGTGCCAGCAGTGATGATGCAAACAACTATGGCTACACCTTC. Translated: CASSDDANNYGYTF.

This chain links TRBV6-1 with TRBJ1-2; D unresolved. Germline V gene sequence: CDR1 MNHNS, CDR2 SASEGT. V was shortened by 8 bases and J by 2 bases, with 12 bases between the two germline ends. This CDR3 comprises 13 residues. The CDR3 protein is CASRPDANYGYTF. Here the CDR3 DNA reads TGTGCCAGCCGTCCGGACGCCAACTATGGCTACACCTTC.

This chain uses TRBV7-3 with TRBJ2-7; D might be TRBD1 or TRBD2, each matching 6 bases. From germline, CDR1 is SGHTA and CDR2 FQGTGA. V was cut by 1 base and J by 6 bases, with 10 bases left in between. This CDR3 is built from 13 residues. The CDR3 reads CASSLNRGLEQYF. For the CDR3, the DNA is TGTGCCAGCAGCTTAAATCGGGGGCTCGAGCAGTACTTC.

This clonotype was seen a handful of times. The V call is TRBV7-9, the J call TRBJ1-6; 9 nucleotides match TRBD1. The CDR3 sequence is 16 residues long. The J segment lost 5 bases and the V segment lost 5 bases, leaving 7 bases of the junction unmatched. Per the germline V gene, CDR1 is SEHNR and CDR2 is FQNEAQ (reference sequence). The CDR3 DNA sequence: TGTGCCAGCAGCGCTCGGACAGGGGAGAATAATTCACCCCTCCACTTT. Its translation: CASSARTGENNSPLHF.

Comment on this clonotype: A much more abundant neighbour one base away suggests this may be a read error. The chain carries TRBV14 and TRBJ1-2; D remains unclear. V lost 5 bases to trimming and J lost 0 bases, with 4 bases between them. The CDR3 is 12 residues long. Looked up from germline, CDR1 is SGHDN and CDR2 is FVKESK. CDR3 region: CASSMSNYGYTF. The CDR3 DNA is TGTGCCAGCAGCATGTCTAACTATGGCTACACCTTC.

The V and J genes are TRBV25-1 and TRBJ2-7, with D tentatively TRBD1 or TRBD2 (5 bases each). Trimming shortened V by 6 bases and J by 4 bases, and 13 bases separated the two germline ends. Germline CDR1 and CDR2: MGHDK and SYGVNS. The CDR3 is made up of 13 amino acids. This CDR3 reads CASRTWDGYEQYF. In DNA form, the CDR3 reads TGTGCCAGCAGAACCTGGGACGGATACGAGCAGTACTTC.

This clonotype was counted many times. This chain uses TRBV3-1 with TRBJ2-1; D gene unclear. The germline CDR1 and CDR2 sequences are LGHDT and YNNKEL (reference sequence). V lost 0 bases and J 10 bases, leaving 19 bases between the germline ends. The CDR3 is made up of 16 amino acids. This CDR3 reads CASSQENVMVSMEQFF. DNA of the CDR3: TGTGCCAGCAGCCAAGAGAATGTTATGGTATCAATGGAGCAGTTCTTC.